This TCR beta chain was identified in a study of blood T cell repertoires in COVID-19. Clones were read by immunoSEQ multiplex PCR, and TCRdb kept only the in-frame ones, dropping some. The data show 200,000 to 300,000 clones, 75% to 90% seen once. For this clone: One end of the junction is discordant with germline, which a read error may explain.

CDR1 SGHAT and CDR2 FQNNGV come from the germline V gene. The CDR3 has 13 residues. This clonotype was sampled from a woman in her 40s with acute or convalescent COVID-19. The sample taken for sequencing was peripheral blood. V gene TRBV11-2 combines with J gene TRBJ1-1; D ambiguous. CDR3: CASSLNGNAEAFF. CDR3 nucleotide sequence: TGTGCCAGCAGCTTGAACGGGAACGCTGAAGCTTTCTTT. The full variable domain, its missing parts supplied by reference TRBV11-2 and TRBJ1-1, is EAGVAQSPRYKIIEKRQSVAFWCNPISGHATLYWYQQILGQGPKLLIQFQNNGVVDDSQLPKDRFSAERLKGVDSTLKIQPAKLEDSAVYLCASSLNGNAEAFFGQGTRLTVV.